There are many counts of the clone carrying this T cell receptor (beta chain). Its antigen is not identified. Time point denoted: newly diagnosed GD, antithyroid drugs for less than 3 months. There was RNA extracted from PBMCs, and the TCR library was made from it. The CDR3 extends over 16 amino acids. Deletions cut 2 bases from V and 1 base from J, with 12 bases between. Germline lookup yields CDR1 SEHNR and CDR2 FQNEAQ (reference sequence). These data originate in a study of regulatory T cells in long-lasting Graves disease. Study information: Those Graves' patients who were newly diagnosed had been on antithyroid drugs under 3 months. Study conclusions and caveats: The analysis examined peripheral blood only and excluded thyroid tissue.

CDR3-region Arm-PCR and iRepertoire HTBI primers produced the TCR beta libraries. In TCRdb, the multiplex PCR reads were re-called with MiXCR into one record per CDR3 protein. The sample records more than 300,000 distinct CDR3 sequences, roughly 17% being singletons. This sample was also put to use in a study of T cells in Graves' hyperthyroidism and ophthalmopathy. According to that study: Most thyroid clonotypes with frequency above 0.001 were detected in blood.

The sequences come from peripheral blood mononuclear cells (PBMCs), collected at new diagnosis, from a patient treated with antithyroid drugs. This chain uses TRBV7-9 with TRBJ2-1, with D perhaps matching TRBD2 (6 bases). This receptor was taken from a young woman with Graves disease. The CDR3 reads CASSLLRGPSYNEQFF. The CDR3 DNA is TGTGCCAGCAGCTTATTGCGGGGACCATCCTACAATGAGCAGTTCTTC.